Below, one T cell receptor beta chain is given with its context. The entry originates in a study of T cell changes during pregnancy in multiple sclerosis. This CDR3 is 18 amino acids long. V lost 4 bases, J lost 2 bases, and 22 bases lay in between. The germline gives CDR1 SGDLS, CDR2 YYNGEE. The repertoire was sequenced with immunoSEQ multiplex PCR; TCRdb's copy has only in-frame clones and lacks some. The sample consists of 50,000 to 70,000 clones, roughly 92% of them appearing once. The clonotype comes from a female donor with multiple sclerosis, enrolled in a pregnancy study. The genes are TRBV9 and TRBJ1-3; tentatively, D is TRBD1 (5 bases). Sequencing was performed on peripheral blood, taken in the first trimester of pregnancy. The CDR3 spells CASSLFPLGTGAGNTIYF. The CDR3 nucleotides are TGTGCCAGCAGCCTCTTCCCTCTGGGGACGGGGGCTGGAAACACCATATATTTT.